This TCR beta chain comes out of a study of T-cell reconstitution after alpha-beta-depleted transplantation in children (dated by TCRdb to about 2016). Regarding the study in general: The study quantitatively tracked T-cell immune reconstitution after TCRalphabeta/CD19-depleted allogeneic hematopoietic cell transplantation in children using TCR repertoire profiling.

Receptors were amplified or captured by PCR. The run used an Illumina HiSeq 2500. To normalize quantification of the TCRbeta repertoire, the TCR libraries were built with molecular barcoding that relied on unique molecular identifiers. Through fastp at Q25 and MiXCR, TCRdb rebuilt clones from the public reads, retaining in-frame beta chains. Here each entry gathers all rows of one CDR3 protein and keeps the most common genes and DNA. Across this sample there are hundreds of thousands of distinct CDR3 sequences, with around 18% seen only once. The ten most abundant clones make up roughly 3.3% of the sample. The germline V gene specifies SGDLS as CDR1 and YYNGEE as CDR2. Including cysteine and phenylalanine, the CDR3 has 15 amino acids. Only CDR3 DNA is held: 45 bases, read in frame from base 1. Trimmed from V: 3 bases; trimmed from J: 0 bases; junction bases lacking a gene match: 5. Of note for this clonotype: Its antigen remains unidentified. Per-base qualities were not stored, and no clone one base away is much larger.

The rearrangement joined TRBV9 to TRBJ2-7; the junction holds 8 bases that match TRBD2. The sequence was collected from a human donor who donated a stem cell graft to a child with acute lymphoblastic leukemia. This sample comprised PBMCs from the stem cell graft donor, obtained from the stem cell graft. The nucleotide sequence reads TGTGCCAGCAGCGAAAGCGGGGGCCCCTCCTACGAGCAGTACTTC. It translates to CASSESGGPSYEQYF.